What follows is one T cell receptor (beta chain) and its context. Its cognate antigen is unknown. Noted time point: neoterminal ileum biopsy at postoperative endoscopy, about 6 months after surgery. Eligibility required adulthood, ileal or ileocolonic Crohn's disease and indicated ileocolonic resection. The sample originates from a study of T cell repertoires in ileal Crohn's disease. Overall study: 30% to 40% were active smokers at surgery; median disease duration was almost 8 years. Findings and caveats of the study: Within the first postoperative year, endoscopy came at median about 6.4 months.

Sequencing was performed with immunoSEQ multiplex PCR; in TCRdb, only in-frame clones are kept and a portion is missing. The sample lists some 12,000 clones, around 72% seen once, with approximately 15% in the top ten. Trimming removed 1 base from V and 6 bases from J; junction bases left unmatched: 6. The CDR3 sequence is 16 residues long. Germline lookup yields CDR1 LNHDA and CDR2 SQIVND (reference sequence). The gene calls are TRBV19 and TRBJ2-2, with 9 positions matching TRBD1. This sequence was found in an adult with Crohn's disease. The sequenced sample was ileal tissue. The CDR3 region is CASSIGDRGVSGELFF. DNA for the CDR3: TGTGCCAGTAGTATAGGAGACAGGGGGGTGTCCGGGGAGCTGTTTTTT. Full variable domain (rest looked up from reference TRBV19 and TRBJ2-2): DGGITQSPKYLFRKEGQNVTLSCEQNLNHDAMYWYRQDPGQGLRLIYYSQIVNDFQKGDIAEGYSVSREKKESFPLTVTSAQKNPTAFYLCASSIGDRGVSGELFFGEGSRLTVL.